The 26 T cell receptor beta chains reported below all come from one sample, sequenced in a study of blood T cell repertoires in COVID-19. Generated by immunoSEQ multiplex PCR, the TCRdb table keeps only in-frame clones and is missing some. The data show about 110,000 clones, around 80% seen once. Sequencing was done on a sample of peripheral blood. Every receptor here comes from a human donor in a cohort sampled during active or convalescent COVID-19.

The chain couples TRBV28 to TRBJ2-2; D is possibly TRBD1 (5 bases). CDR3 length equals 17 residues. The V gene lost 0 bases and the J gene lost 0 bases, with 11 bases spanning the gap. Looked up from germline, CDR1 is MDHEN and CDR2 is SYDVKM. The CDR3 bases are TGTGCCAGCAGTTTATGGGCTCAGGGTCCGAACACCGGGGAGCTGTTTTTT. Protein: CASSLWAQGPNTGELFF.

The chain recombines TRBV28 with TRBJ1-2, with D unresolved. CDR1 and CDR2 from the germline V gene are MDHEN and SYDVKM. V was shortened by 4 bases and J by 8 bases, with 8 bases between the two germline ends. The CDR3 totals 11 residues. CDR3 nucleotides: TGTGCCAGCAGTTGGGCGGGGGGCTACACCTTC. This gives the protein CASSWAGGYTF.

The rearrangement joins TRBV19 to TRBJ1-5, with 8 bases aligning to TRBD1. This CDR3 is 15 amino acids long. After removal of 3 bases from V and 6 bases from J, the junction contained 7 bases not matched to a gene. Per germline, CDR1 LNHDA and CDR2 SQIVND (reference sequence). The CDR3 coding sequence is TGTGCCAGTAGTATCGTCAGGGGGCCGGGTCAGCCCCAGCATTTT. Translated, it gives CASSIVRGPGQPQHF.

In this sample, this clone turned up a few times. The V call is TRBV4-1, the J call TRBJ2-7; 9 positions agree with TRBD2. Germline trimming cut 3 bases from V and 4 bases from J; bases unmatched to any gene: 7. CDR3 length equals 15 residues. The germline CDR1 and CDR2 sequences are MGHRA and YSYEKL. CDR3 protein: CASSQETSGAYEQYF. The CDR3 DNA reads as TGCGCCAGCAGCCAGGAGACTAGCGGAGCTTACGAGCAGTACTTC.

The chain is built from TRBV18 and TRBJ2-3, with 9 bases fitting TRBD2. After removal of 6 bases from V and 7 bases from J, the junction contained 11 bases not matched to a gene. This CDR3 has 15 amino acids. Germline V gene lookup returns CDR1 KGHSH and CDR2 LQKENI. DNA of the CDR3: TGTGCCAGCTCTCCAGCGGGGGGCGAGGGGTATACGCAGTATTTT. Encoded protein: CASSPAGGEGYTQYF.

V gene TRBV19 combines with J gene TRBJ2-1; TRBD2 matches at 7 bases. The germline V gene has CDR1 LNHDA and CDR2 SQIVND (reference sequence). The CDR3 is made up of 16 amino acids. Trimming cost V 3 bases and J 4 bases; bases outside gene matches: 9. The DNA of the CDR3 is TGTGCCAGTAGTATGTGGGGCGGGAGAAGTTACAATGAGCAGTTCTTC. Translated: CASSMWGGRSYNEQFF.

The genes are TRBV11-2 and TRBJ1-1; D ambiguous. Per the germline V gene, CDR1 is SGHAT and CDR2 is FQNNGV. V was cut by 5 bases and J by 4 bases, with 23 bases left in between. The CDR3 is made up of 17 amino acids. DNA for the CDR3: TGTGCCAGCAGCCATCCGCCCGAACTTGGAGGAGGCACTGAAGCTTTCTTT. Translated, it gives CASSHPPELGGGTEAFF.

This chain connects TRBV7-6 to TRBJ1-4, with D possibly being TRBD1 (5 bases). The CDR3 has 15 amino acids. Germline V CDR1 and CDR2: SGHVS, FNYEAQ. Trimming removed 5 bases at V and 8 bases at J, with 18 bases between. The CDR3 protein is CASSAGPWAREKLFF. The CDR3 DNA is TGTGCCAGCAGCGCGGGACCTTGGGCAAGAGAAAAACTGTTTTTT.

The V gene is TRBV27, the J gene TRBJ1-1; D unclear. Germline CDR1 and CDR2: MNHEY and SMNVEV (reference sequence). There are 14 residues in the CDR3. V was shortened by 3 bases and J by 3 bases, with 11 bases between the two germline ends. CDR3 protein: CASSLLGRDTEAFF. CDR3 nucleotides: TGTGCCAGCAGTTTGCTAGGGCGGGACACTGAAGCTTTCTTT.

The V and J genes are TRBV3-1 (or the pseudogene TRBV3-2) and TRBJ2-1; 8 bases are shared with TRBD2. CDR3 length: 16 residues. Per germline, CDR1 LGHDT and CDR2 YNNKEL (reference sequence). The J segment lost 5 bases and the V segment lost 1 base, leaving 7 bases of the junction unmatched. Here the CDR3 reads CASSQASTSANNEQFF. The CDR3 DNA sequence: TGTGCCAGCAGCCAAGCGTCGACTAGCGCCAACAATGAGCAGTTCTTC.

The V and J genes are TRBV6-2 or TRBV6-3 and TRBJ2-1; the D gene is possibly TRBD1 (5 bases). This CDR3 contains 15 residues. The germline V gene encodes CDR1 MNHEY and CDR2 SVGEGT. The V and J ends lost 1 base and 1 base respectively, with 8 bases between them. The CDR3 region is CASSYFKGSYNEQFF. As DNA, the CDR3 is TGTGCCAGCAGTTACTTTAAGGGGTCCTACAATGAGCAGTTCTTC.

The chain links TRBV28 to TRBJ2-7, with a weak D call TRBD2 (5 bases). V was pared by 5 bases and J by 4 bases, with 15 bases between. Germline V gives CDR1 MDHEN, CDR2 SYDVKM. This CDR3 contains 14 residues. The CDR3 sequence: CASSRTPGKYEQYF. The CDR3 nucleotides read TGTGCCAGCAGTCGGACCCCGGGGAAGTACGAGCAGTACTTC.

V and J are TRBV5-1 and TRBJ2-3; 13 nucleotides match TRBD2. Germline loops: CDR1 SGHRS, CDR2 YFSETQ. The V segment lost 4 bases and the J segment 1 base; nucleotides outside the gene matches: 9. This CDR3 is built from 18 residues. As DNA, the CDR3 is TGCGCCAGCAGCCCCTTTGGACTAGCGGGAGCCGGCACAGATACGCAGTATTTT. As protein: CASSPFGLAGAGTDTQYF.

The chain combines TRBV7-2 with TRBJ2-5; D is possibly TRBD1 (6 bases). Trimming shortened V by 5 bases and J by 2 bases, and 12 bases separated the two germline ends. CDR1 is SGHTA, CDR2 FQGNSA, per germline. The CDR3 totals 14 residues. The CDR3 nucleotides are TGTGCCAGCAGCCCACGGACAGATCAAGAGACCCAGTACTTC. Its protein is CASSPRTDQETQYF.

This clone was recorded a few times. The chain recombines TRBV6-2 or TRBV6-3 with TRBJ1-5; tentatively, D is TRBD1 (6 bases). This CDR3 region has 17 residues. The V end lost 5 bases, the J end lost 0 bases, and 17 bases lay between the germline ends. In germline, CDR1 is MNHEY, CDR2 SVGEGT. This CDR3 is CASSHPLDRYSNQPQHF. CDR3 DNA: TGTGCCAGCAGTCACCCACTGGACAGATATAGCAATCAGCCCCAGCATTTT.

The chain is built from TRBV11-2 and TRBJ2-5, with 7 positions matching TRBD2. The CDR3 spans 16 residues. CDR1 and CDR2 (germline): SGHAT, FQNNGV. Losses at the gene ends were 1 base for V and 5 bases for J; bases not matched to a gene: 10. The CDR3: CASSLGVQLASETQYF. The CDR3, as DNA: TGTGCCAGCAGCTTAGGAGTACAACTAGCGTCCGAGACCCAGTACTTC.

The table lists this clone with a few counts. The V call is TRBV6-1, the J call TRBJ2-1; TRBD2 aligns across 10 bases. The V gene end was trimmed by 4 bases and the J gene end by 5 bases; junction bases not matched to a gene: 11. The CDR3 length is 17 residues. Germline V gene data show CDR1 as MNHNS and CDR2 as SASEGT. The CDR3 sequence: CASSGPIIAGGDNEQFF. In DNA, the CDR3 is TGTGCCAGCAGTGGCCCGATTATAGCGGGGGGCGACAATGAGCAGTTCTTC.

This clone was seen only a few times. The genes are TRBV28 and TRBJ2-7; 7 bases map to TRBD1. Germline-derived CDR1 and CDR2 are MDHEN and SYDVKM. This CDR3 is built from 14 residues. V trimming: 5 bases; J trimming: 3 bases; junction bases outside the gene matches: 7. The CDR3 DNA follows: TGTGCCAGCAGTATACCGGGACAGTACTACGAGCAGTACTTC. It encodes CASSIPGQYYEQYF.

The V gene is TRBV27, the J gene TRBJ2-5, with 8 nucleotides matching TRBD2. The CDR3 is 15 amino acids. J was trimmed by 0 bases and V by 4 bases; bases with no gene match: 4. Looked up from germline, CDR1 is MNHEY and CDR2 is SMNVEV (reference sequence). The CDR3 sequence: CASSWLAGYQETQYF. In nucleotides, the CDR3 is TGTGCCAGCAGTTGGTTAGCGGGGTACCAAGAGACCCAGTACTTC.

This clone was detected once. V is TRBV9 and J is TRBJ2-1, with D tentatively TRBD2 (6 bases). The V gene's germline CDR1 is SGDLS and CDR2 YYNGEE. The CDR3 consists of 15 residues. Trimming removed 0 bases from V and 5 bases from J, with 12 bases in between. CDR3 sequence reads: CASSVGGGGDNEQFF. The CDR3 bases are TGTGCCAGCAGCGTAGGCGGCGGAGGGGACAATGAGCAGTTCTTC.

The chain employs TRBV7-2 and TRBJ1-5; tentative D call: TRBD1 (5 bases). This CDR3 region has 14 residues. Trimming removed 4 bases from V and 12 bases from J, with 19 bases in between. Germline-derived CDR1 and CDR2 are SGHTA and FQGNSA. In DNA form, the CDR3 reads TGTGCCAGCAGCTCCCTTTTGGTACAGGCCGACCAGCATTTT. Protein product: CASSSLLVQADQHF. The full variable domain, with the rest looked up from reference TRBV7-2 and TRBJ1-5, is GAGVSQSPSNKVTEKGKDVELRCDPISGHTALYWYRQSLGQGLEFLIYFQGNSAPDKSGLPSDRFSAERTGGSVSTLTIQRTQQEDSAVYLCASSSLLVQADQHFGDGTRLSIL.

J is TRBJ2-4 and V is TRBV24-1; 10 nucleotides agree with TRBD2. This CDR3 has 17 amino acids. The V gene's germline CDR1 is KGHDR and CDR2 SFDVKD. The ends lost 3 bases at V and 2 bases at J; junction bases unmatched: 6. The CDR3 nucleotides are TGTGCCACCAGTGATAATAGCGGGGGGATATCCAAAAACATTCAGTACTTC. This gives the protein CATSDNSGGISKNIQYF.

The V and J genes are TRBV6-6 and TRBJ1-2; 8 bases line up with TRBD1. The CDR3 is 12 amino acids. The V gene's germline CDR1 is MNHNY and CDR2 SVGAGI (reference sequence). V shed 5 bases, J shed 5 bases, and the junction held 1 base outside the gene matches. The CDR3 protein is CASSTGGYGYTF. The DNA of the CDR3 is TGTGCCAGCAGTACAGGGGGGTATGGCTACACCTTC.

This chain joins TRBV5-6 and TRBJ1-2, with D unresolved. Germline CDR1 SGHDT, CDR2 YYEEEE. The CDR3 contains 12 residues. V was clipped by 3 bases and J by 4 bases, with 7 bases between them. This CDR3 is CASSYGSYGYTF. The CDR3 nucleotides are TGTGCCAGCAGCTACGGGTCCTATGGCTACACCTTC.

The chain uses TRBV30 and TRBJ1-2; possible D gene TRBD1, 6 bases. Trimming stripped 0 bases from V and 4 bases from J, with 12 bases between. The germline CDR1 and CDR2 sequences are GTSNPN and SVGIG (reference sequence). The CDR3 length is 14 residues. CDR3 sequence (DNA): TGTGCCTGGAGTGTACAGGGTCAGTCCTATGGCTACACCTTC. It encodes CAWSVQGQSYGYTF.

J is TRBJ2-3 and V is TRBV6-5; TRBD2 agrees at 7 bases. The trim removed 4 bases at V and 5 bases at J, leaving 9 bases unmatched. CDR1 MNHEY and CDR2 SVGAGI come from the germline V gene. CDR3 length: 15 residues. CDR3 bases: TGTGCCAGCAGTTCGCCCCTAGCGGTACAAGATACGCAGTATTTT. Protein product: CASSSPLAVQDTQYF.